The 22 T cell receptor beta chains below all came from one sample that was sequenced in a study of lymphopenia after photon versus proton radiotherapy. Repertoires were generated with immunoSEQ multiplex PCR, while TCRdb's copy carries only in-frame clones and drops some. The table shows 37,000 or so clones, with approximately 87% occurring only once. The starting material was peripheral blood, obtained from a patient treated with photon-based radiotherapy. These TCRs come from a man in his forties or fifties with gastric cancer.

V and J are TRBV18 and TRBJ2-1, with TRBD2 matching over 11 bases. V lost 6 bases and J lost 6; bases outside the gene matches: 10. The CDR3 covers 16 residues. Germline V gene sequence: CDR1 KGHSH, CDR2 LQKENI. For the CDR3, the DNA is TGTGCCAGCTCTCGTCTACCGGGACTAGCGGTCAATGAGCAGTTCTTC. This translates into CASSRLPGLAVNEQFF.

The J gene is TRBJ2-1, the V gene TRBV2; no reliable D call. V was cut by 5 bases and J by 9 bases, with 8 bases left in between. Germline V gives CDR1 SNHLY, CDR2 FYNNEI. The CDR3 is 11 amino acids. In DNA form, the CDR3 reads TGTGCCAGCAGTACCTTGGGTGAGCAGTTCTTC. Amino acids: CASSTLGEQFF.

The chain carries TRBV7-9 and TRBJ2-7; 11 nucleotides match TRBD2. Germline CDR1 and CDR2: SEHNR and FQNEAQ (reference sequence). The CDR3 has 15 residues. V shed 5 bases and J 5 bases; nucleotides not matched to a gene: 8. The CDR3 loop is CASSPRLAGFNEQYF. The CDR3 DNA follows: TGTGCCAGCAGCCCGAGACTAGCGGGGTTCAACGAGCAGTACTTC.

The chain links TRBV5-4 to TRBJ2-7; possibly TRBD2 for D (5 bases). Trimming took 2 bases from V and 5 from J, leaving 14 bases between them. CDR1 is SGHNT and CDR2 is YYREEE in the germline V gene (reference sequence). This CDR3 has 14 amino acids. The CDR3 spells CASSFGREGHEQYF. In nucleotides, the CDR3 is TGTGCCAGCAGCTTCGGACGGGAAGGTCACGAGCAGTACTTC.

This clone was observed a few times. The chain has TRBV7-9 and TRBJ2-3; tentatively, D is TRBD2 (6 bases). CDR1 is SEHNR and CDR2 is FQNEAQ in the germline V gene (reference sequence). V was cut by 3 bases and J by 5 bases, with 12 bases left in between. The CDR3 sequence is 14 residues long. The CDR3 sequence: CASSFTAGLDTQYF. The CDR3 coding sequence is TGTGCCAGCAGCTTCACAGCGGGCTTAGATACGCAGTATTTT. Filled out from reference TRBV7-9 and TRBJ2-3, the complete variable domain reads DTGVSQNPRHKITKRGQNVTFRCDPISEHNRLYWYRQTLGQGPEFLTYFQNEAQLEKSRLLSDRFSAERPKGSFSTLEIQRTEQGDSAMYLCASSFTAGLDTQYFGPGTRLTVL.

The genes are TRBV7-2 and TRBJ2-3, with D possibly being TRBD1 (6 bases). The CDR3 consists of 13 residues. V lost 5 bases, J lost 3 bases, and 9 bases lay in between. The germline V gene has CDR1 SGHTA and CDR2 FQGNSA. The CDR3 reads CASSPQGTDTQYF. In nucleotides, the CDR3 is TGTGCCAGCAGCCCACAGGGAACAGATACGCAGTATTTT.

The chain couples TRBV19 to TRBJ1-4; TRBD1 aligns across 9 bases. With 5 bases clipped from V and 5 bases from J, the junction kept 3 bases outside the gene matches. This CDR3 has 14 amino acids. The germline V gene encodes CDR1 LNHDA and CDR2 SQIVND (reference sequence). The CDR3 DNA reads TGTGCCAGTAGTCAGACAGGGGGGAATGAAAAACTGTTTTTT. Translation: CASSQTGGNEKLFF.

As regards this clone: One end of the junction varies from germline; a read error may be responsible. The chain joins TRBV7-9 to TRBJ2-2; 10 positions agree with TRBD2. The length of the CDR3 is 16 residues. Germline-derived CDR1 and CDR2 are SEHNR and FQNEAQ (reference sequence). The CDR3 DNA sequence: TGTGCCAGCAGGGTTGTAGCGGGAGGTAACATCGGGGAGCTGTTTTTT. Translation: CASRVVAGGNIGELFF.

The chain uses TRBV29-1 and TRBJ1-2; the D gene is possibly TRBD1 (5 bases). CDR1 and CDR2 (germline): SQVTM, ANQGSEA. Deletions cut 4 bases from V and 8 bases from J, with 14 bases between. CDR3 size: 12 residues. CDR3: CSVAGQGGGYTF. CDR3 nucleotides: TGCAGCGTTGCGGGGCAGGGCGGGGGCTACACCTTC.

V usage is TRBV7-3 and J usage is TRBJ2-2; 10 bases fit TRBD2. The CDR3 is made up of 18 amino acids. Germline assignment: CDR1 SGHTA and CDR2 FQGTGA. With V trimmed by 0 bases and J by 7 bases, 11 bases remained unmatched. CDR3 DNA: TGTGCCAGCAGCTTAACAGGGCTAGCGGGAGTAAAGTACGGGGAGCTGTTTTTT. Protein sequence: CASSLTGLAGVKYGELFF.

J is TRBJ2-2 and V is TRBV28; the D is unclear. Per the germline V gene, CDR1 is MDHEN and CDR2 is SYDVKM. The CDR3 covers 11 residues. The germline V and J ends were trimmed by 3 bases and 6 bases, with 2 bases remaining between them. Here the CDR3 reads CASSFPGELFF. The CDR3 DNA sequence: TGTGCCAGCAGTTTCCCCGGGGAGCTGTTTTTT.

The chain carries TRBV25-1 and TRBJ2-1; 7 bases agree with TRBD2. Looked up from germline, CDR1 is MGHDK and CDR2 is SYGVNS. Trimming removed 7 bases from V and 8 bases from J; junction bases left unmatched: 14. The length of the CDR3 is 15 residues. CDR3 sequence reads: CASNQGRGLYHEQFF. In DNA form, the CDR3 reads TGTGCCAGCAATCAAGGGAGGGGCCTCTATCATGAGCAGTTCTTC.

The rearrangement joins TRBV6-8 to TRBJ2-7; TRBD2 matches at 8 bases. With 8 bases clipped from V and 0 bases from J, the junction kept 6 bases outside the gene matches. CDR3 size: 14 residues. Per the germline V gene, CDR1 is MNHGY and CDR2 is SAAAGT. DNA of the CDR3: TGTGCCAGCCTAGCGGGTCCAAGCTCCTACGAGCAGTACTTC. Translating gives CASLAGPSSYEQYF.

V usage is TRBV27 and J usage is TRBJ2-4; D tentatively fits TRBD1 or TRBD2 (5 bases each). Trimming removed 8 bases from V and 4 bases from J, with 12 bases in between. The germline V gene encodes CDR1 MNHEY and CDR2 SMNVEV (reference sequence). There are 13 residues in the CDR3. CDR3 protein: CASGGQGKNIQYF. DNA for the CDR3: TGTGCCAGCGGGGGTCAGGGAAAAAACATTCAGTACTTC.

V and J are TRBV4-2 and TRBJ2-1, with 11 nucleotides matching TRBD2. V lost 3 bases and J lost 6; bases outside the gene matches: 4. The CDR3 totals 15 residues. Germline V gene sequence: CDR1 LGHNA, CDR2 YNFKEQ. The CDR3 here is CASSHTSGSGNEQFF. CDR3 nucleotide sequence: TGTGCCAGCAGCCATACTAGCGGGAGCGGCAATGAGCAGTTCTTC.

V usage is TRBV7-8 and J usage is TRBJ2-5; 7 bases are shared with TRBD2. The CDR3 covers 15 residues. With 2 bases clipped from V and 2 bases from J, the junction kept 5 bases outside the gene matches. The germline V gene encodes CDR1 SGHVS and CDR2 FQNEAQ. This CDR3 reads CASSLLAEIQETQYF. The CDR3, as DNA: TGTGCCAGCAGCTTACTAGCGGAGATTCAAGAGACCCAGTACTTC. Complete variable domain (other parts from reference TRBV7-8 and TRBJ2-5): GAGVSQSPRYKVAKRGQDVALRCDPISGHVSLFWYQQALGQGPEFLTYFQNEAQLDKSGLPSDRFFAERPEGSVSTLKIQRTQQEDSAVYLCASSLLAEIQETQYFGPGTRLLVL.

This rearrangement joins TRBV30 to TRBJ2-1; TRBD2 matches at 9 bases. The length of the CDR3 is 14 residues. J gave up 7 bases and V 8 bases, and 12 bases lay outside the gene matches. CDR1 is GTSNPN and CDR2 is SVGIG in the germline V gene (reference sequence). Here the CDR3 reads CAVGEYSGSNEQFF. DNA for the CDR3: TGTGCCGTTGGAGAGTATAGCGGGAGTAATGAGCAGTTCTTC.

In this sample, this clone turned up a few times. J is TRBJ2-7 and V is TRBV28; 8 nucleotides match TRBD2. The ends lost 4 bases at V and 2 bases at J; junction bases unmatched: 7. The CDR3 runs 15 residues. Germline V gene lookup returns CDR1 MDHEN and CDR2 SYDVKM. CDR3 DNA sequence: TGTGCCAGCAGTTCCGGAAGCGGGGGCACCTACGAGCAGTACTTC. This translates into CASSSGSGGTYEQYF.

CDR3: CASSLSVSGRGTDTQYF. The CDR3 nucleotides read TGTGCCAGCAGTTTATCAGTTAGCGGGAGGGGGACGGATACGCAGTATTTT. This chain links TRBV27 with TRBJ2-3; 11 bases fit TRBD2. Germline V gene data show CDR1 as MNHEY and CDR2 as SMNVEV (reference sequence). This CDR3 spans 17 amino acids. Trimming removed 0 bases from V and 6 bases from J; junction bases left unmatched: 8.

The chain uses TRBV6-5 and TRBJ2-1, with D hard to call. The CDR3 is 13 residues long. V lost 0 bases to trimming and J lost 7 bases, with 7 bases between them. In germline, CDR1 is MNHEY, CDR2 SVGAGI. For the CDR3, the DNA is TGTGCCAGCAGTTACTCGATAGCTAATGAGCAGTTCTTC. This gives the protein CASSYSIANEQFF.

This clone was seen a single time. The chain couples TRBV6-5 to TRBJ1-3; D gene unclear. The V end lost 5 bases, the J end lost 0 bases, and 11 bases lay between the germline ends. From germline, CDR1 is MNHEY and CDR2 SVGAGI. The CDR3 is 15 residues long. In nucleotides, the CDR3 is TGTGCCAGCAGTATCACCGGGATCTCTGGAAACACCATATATTTT. It specifies CASSITGISGNTIYF.

The chain couples TRBV30 to TRBJ2-2; 10 bases fit TRBD1. Germline V gene sequence: CDR1 GTSNPN, CDR2 SVGIG (reference sequence). V shed 3 bases and J 7 bases; nucleotides not matched to a gene: 2. The CDR3 has 13 residues. CDR3: CAWRDRGDGELFF. CDR3 nucleotides: TGTGCCTGGAGGGACAGGGGGGACGGGGAGCTGTTTTTT.